Listed below are T cell receptor beta chains from one sample, sequenced in a study of spatial heterogeneity in lung cancer. Each CDR3 protein gets one entry after TCRdb re-called the 5' RACE reads with MiXCR. The table has about 6,900 distinct CDR3 sequences, about 4% seen once. The source was normal lung tissue next to the tumor, collected at surgery. These receptors all come from a female donor with early-stage non-small cell lung cancer. CDR3s include the opening cysteine and the closing phenylalanine or tryptophan. Fields, in order: D gene, clone size, J gene, V gene, CDR3 DNA, CDR3 protein. D genes are given only for firm matches. Size values are once, few and many counts, or a class for expanded clones, and some rows have none.

D gene: .
clone size: many
J gene: TRBJ2-3
V gene: TRBV20-1
CDR3 DNA: TGCAGTGCTAGTGCAGATACGCAGTATTTT
CDR3 protein: CSASADTQYF

D gene: .
clone size: medium-sized
J gene: TRBJ1-1
V gene: TRBV9
CDR3 DNA: TGTGCCAGCAGCGTAGGATTGGGGAACACTGAAGCTTTCTTT
CDR3 protein: CASSVGLGNTEAFF

D gene: TRBD2
clone size: medium-sized
J gene: TRBJ2-5
V gene: TRBV3-1
CDR3 DNA: TGTGCCAGCAGCGCCACTACGGGACTAGCGGGGGTACAAGAGACCCAGTACTTC
CDR3 protein: CASSATTGLAGVQETQYF

D gene: .
clone size: many
J gene: TRBJ1-1
V gene: TRBV6-6
CDR3 DNA: TGTGCCAGCAGTTACTCCCGCAGGGACCTAGGAGGTGAAGCTTTCTTT
CDR3 protein: CASSYSRRDLGGEAFF

D gene: TRBD1
clone size: many
J gene: TRBJ1-2
V gene: TRBV27
CDR3 DNA: TGTGCCAGCAGTCCGGGACAGGGTTCTGGCTACACCTTC
CDR3 protein: CASSPGQGSGYTF

D gene: .
clone size: medium-sized
J gene: TRBJ1-5
V gene: TRBV20-1
CDR3 DNA: TGCAGTGTCCCCCGGGGGGCGATTCAGCCCCAGCATTTT
CDR3 protein: CSVPRGAIQPQHF

D gene: .
clone size: .
J gene: TRBJ2-3
V gene: TRBV2
CDR3 DNA: TGTGCCAGCATCCCCCAGGCGTACACAGATACGCAGTATTTT
CDR3 protein: CASIPQAYTDTQYF

D gene: .
clone size: medium-sized
J gene: TRBJ1-1
V gene: TRBV18
CDR3 DNA: TGTGCCAGCTCACAGGGCGGCACTGAAGCTTTCTTT
CDR3 protein: CASSQGGTEAFF

D gene: .
clone size: medium-sized
J gene: TRBJ1-1
V gene: TRBV20-1
CDR3 DNA: TGCAGTGCTAGAGAACGAAGGGTCGGCACTGAAGCTTTCTTT
CDR3 protein: CSARERRVGTEAFF

D gene: TRBD2
clone size: .
J gene: TRBJ2-3
V gene: TRBV6-2/TRBV6-3
CDR3 DNA: TGTGCCAGCATAGGCGCGGGGGGGCCGGATACGCAGTATTTT
CDR3 protein: CASIGAGGPDTQYF

D gene: .
clone size: .
J gene: TRBJ1-3
V gene: TRBV12-3/TRBV12-4
CDR3 DNA: TGTGCCAGCAGTTTCGCAGGGGCTGGAAACACCATATATTTT
CDR3 protein: CASSFAGAGNTIYF

D gene: .
clone size: medium-sized
J gene: TRBJ2-7
V gene: TRBV20-1
CDR3 DNA: TGCAGTGCTAGAGGGAGGGACGAGCAGTACTTC
CDR3 protein: CSARGRDEQYF

D gene: TRBD2
clone size: few
J gene: TRBJ2-6
V gene: TRBV3-1
CDR3 DNA: TGTGCCAGCAGCCAATGGGGCAGCGGGGCTGGGGCCAACGTCCTGACTTTC
CDR3 protein: CASSQWGSGAGANVLTF

D gene: .
clone size: many
J gene: TRBJ2-6
V gene: TRBV6-4
CDR3 DNA: TGTGCCAGCAGCGGGTACTCTGGGGCCAACGTCCTGACTTTC
CDR3 protein: CASSGYSGANVLTF

D gene: .
clone size: .
J gene: TRBJ2-2
V gene: TRBV14
CDR3 DNA: TGTGCCAGCAGCCAAGCTATCCTGGCCGGGGAGCTGTTTTTT
CDR3 protein: CASSQAILAGELFF

D gene: TRBD1
clone size: many
J gene: TRBJ2-6
V gene: TRBV18
CDR3 DNA: TGTGCCAGCTCAACGCTTCCCAGGGGGCTTGGGGCCAACGTCCTGACTTTC
CDR3 protein: CASSTLPRGLGANVLTF

D gene: .
clone size: many
J gene: TRBJ2-3
V gene: TRBV24-1
CDR3 DNA: TGTGCCACCAGTGACCCAACGGGGGCGGTGGGTACGCAGTATTTT
CDR3 protein: CATSDPTGAVGTQYF

D gene: .
clone size: many
J gene: TRBJ1-5
V gene: TRBV21-1
CDR3 DNA: TGTGCCAGCAGCAAAGGACGGGGGCAGCCCCAGCATTTT
CDR3 protein: CASSKGRGQPQHF

D gene: .
clone size: medium-sized
J gene: TRBJ2-1
V gene: TRBV4-3
CDR3 DNA: TGCGCCAGCAGCCAAACGCCCCGGGGGAGCTCCTACAATGAGCAGTTCTTC
CDR3 protein: CASSQTPRGSSYNEQFF

D gene: .
clone size: many
J gene: TRBJ1-2
V gene: TRBV18
CDR3 DNA: TGTGCCAGCTCACCAGGGTGGCGGGACTATGGCTACACCTTC
CDR3 protein: CASSPGWRDYGYTF

D gene: .
clone size: medium-sized
J gene: TRBJ1-6
V gene: TRBV6-5
CDR3 DNA: TGTGCCAGCAGGCCCTTAACATCGGAAACGGGAATTTCACCCCTCCACTTT
CDR3 protein: CASRPLTSETGISPLHF

D gene: .
clone size: .
J gene: TRBJ2-1
V gene: TRBV12-3/TRBV12-4
CDR3 DNA: TGTGCCAGCAGTTTCGCGGACAGCCCCCTCAATGAGCAGTTCTTC
CDR3 protein: CASSFADSPLNEQFF